One and the same sample provided the 13 T cell receptor beta chains below, sequenced in a study of T cell clonality in common variable immunodeficiency. Profiling relied on immunoSEQ multiplex PCR, and the TCRdb table lists in-frame clones only, not all of them. Reported are around 20,000 clones, none seen only once; the ten largest carry about 2%. Their antigens remain unidentified. General study points: In common variable immunodeficiency, TCR beta chains reportedly carried fewer deletions and N-nucleotide insertions.

Specimen: peripheral blood mononuclear cells. These TCRs come from a human donor with common variable immunodeficiency.

This clone has a count of ten or more. The read ends 3 residues shy of where the CDR3 ends; the end is completed using the germline J gene. The chain links TRBV6-2 or TRBV6-3 to TRBJ2-4, with 8 nucleotides matching TRBD2. From germline, CDR1 is MNHEY and CDR2 SVGEGT. This CDR3 is built from 16 residues. The V segment lost 11 bases and the J segment 0 bases; nucleotides outside the gene matches: 12. The covered CDR3 bases are TGTGCCGCGGGTTTAGGCGGGGGGCTAGCCAAAAACATT. This encodes CAAGLGGGLAKNI. The whole CDR3 reads CAAGLGGGLAKNIQYF.

This clone has ten or more counts. The CDR3 goes on 3 residues after the read ends, and that part is filled in from the germline J gene. The chain employs TRBV20-1 and TRBJ2-5, with TRBD2 matching over 7 bases. In germline, CDR1 is DFQATT, CDR2 SNEGSKA (reference sequence). Trimming at V came to 1 base and at J to 2 bases, leaving 7 bases not matched to a gene. This CDR3 region has 15 residues. CDR3 protein: CSARGPTSLQETQYF. Incomplete CDR3 DNA: TGCAGTGCTAGAGGACCGACTAGCCTACAAGAGACC.

This clone was counted at least ten times. The read falls 3 residues short of the CDR3 end, and the missing part is taken from the germline J gene. The chain employs TRBV10-3 and TRBJ1-1; D ambiguous. The CDR3 totals 15 residues. Germline CDR1 ENHRY, CDR2 SYGVKD. With 2 bases removed from V and 5 bases from J, the gap between germline ends came to 15 bases. The DNA read from the CDR3 is TGTGCCATCAGTGAGGAAGGGCAGTTCCGGACTGAA. The encoded protein is CAISEEGQFRTE. The CDR3 in its entirety is CAISEEGQFRTEAFF.

Ten or more counts support this clone. The sequence runs out 3 residues before the end of the CDR3; the remainder is reconstructed from the germline J gene. The chain is built from TRBV5-1 and TRBJ2-7; TRBD2 matches at 8 bases. Looked up from germline, CDR1 is SGHRS and CDR2 is YFSETQ. Germline trimming cut 4 bases from V and 0 bases from J; bases unmatched to any gene: 3. The CDR3 runs to 14 residues. This CDR3 is CASSISGDSYEQYF. Partial CDR3 DNA: TGCGCCAGCAGCATTAGCGGGGACTCCTACGAG.

This clone was counted ten times or more. The CDR3 end falls 3 residues outside the read, so it is completed with the germline J gene. The chain recombines TRBV19 with TRBJ1-2; the match to TRBD1 covers 8 bases. Germline assignment: CDR1 LNHDA and CDR2 SQIVND (reference sequence). After removal of 4 bases from V and 0 bases from J, the junction contained 4 bases not matched to a gene. There are 15 residues in the CDR3. The CDR3 loop reads CASSRGQEPNYGYTF. CDR3 bases read: TGTGCCAGTAGTAGGGGACAGGAGCCTAACTATGGC.

This clone was seen repeatedly, ten times or more. The DNA ends 3 residues before the CDR3 does, and the rest of the CDR3 is filled in from the germline J gene. J is TRBJ2-7 and V is TRBV7-2, with D possibly being TRBD1 (6 bases). Per the germline V gene, CDR1 is SGHTA and CDR2 is FQGNSA. Trimming pared 5 bases from V and 2 bases from J, leaving 13 bases between. This CDR3 spans 14 amino acids. This CDR3 is CASSPDRNTYEQYF. Partial CDR3 DNA: TGTGCCAGCAGCCCTGACAGGAATACCTACGAG. Drawing the rest from reference TRBV7-2 and TRBJ2-7, the complete variable domain is GAGVSQSPSNKVTEKGKDVELRCDPISGHTALYWYRQSLGQGLEFLIYFQGNSAPDKSGLPSDRFSAERTGGSVSTLTIQRTQQEDSAVYLCASSPDRNTYEQYFGPGTRLTVT.

This clone was detected many times. Read sequence stops 3 residues before the CDR3 end, and the germline J gene provides the missing end. This sequence joins TRBV10-3 and TRBJ2-3; TRBD2 agrees at 10 bases. There are 16 residues in the CDR3. The V gene's germline CDR1 is ENHRY and CDR2 SYGVKD. The J segment lost 4 bases and the V segment lost 4 bases, leaving 8 bases of the junction unmatched. This CDR3 is CAISGERGGFADTQYF. The CDR3 DNA, read in part, is TGTGCCATCAGTGGGGAGCGGGGGGGCTTCGCAGATACG.

At least ten counts were recorded for this clone. Sequencing ends 3 residues short of the CDR3 end; the germline J gene provides the rest. The J gene is TRBJ2-3, the V gene TRBV3-1 (or the pseudogene TRBV3-2), with a weak D call TRBD2 (6 bases). Germline CDR1 and CDR2: LGHDT and YNNKEL (reference sequence). CDR3 length equals 13 residues. The sequenced CDR3 bases are TGTGCCAGCAGCCCGGGCTCGGGGGAGGCG. Its translation is CASSPGSGEA. The full CDR3 protein reads CASSPGSGEAQYF.

This clone was detected a few times. Compared with germline, one end of the junction differs, possibly owing to a read error. Coverage ceases 3 residues before the CDR3 finishes, and the germline J gene fills in the end. This chain joins TRBV28 and TRBJ2-3, with 11 bases identical to TRBD2. This CDR3 is 16 amino acids long. From germline, CDR1 is MDHEN and CDR2 SYDVKM. The CDR3 DNA, read in part, is TGCGCCAGCAGTACTCTACTAGCGGGGGCCACAGATACG. Its translation is CASSTLLAGATDT. The whole CDR3 sequence is CASSTLLAGATDTQYF.

This clone was counted many times. The sequenced fragment ends 3 residues before the CDR3 boundary, so the rest is inferred from the germline J gene. This chain uses TRBV30 with TRBJ1-2; 9 bases map to TRBD1. The germline V gene has CDR1 GTSNPN and CDR2 SVGIG (reference sequence). The length of the CDR3 is 15 residues. Losses at the gene ends were 0 bases for V and 5 bases for J; bases not matched to a gene: 7. The DNA read from the CDR3 is TGTGCCTGGAGTGTATTGGGACAGGGTTTTTATGGC. Translated: CAWSVLGQGFYG. The full CDR3 protein reads CAWSVLGQGFYGYTF.

This clone was seen at least ten times. The read is 3 residues too short to cover the CDR3 end, so that end is filled in from the germline J gene. The chain recombines TRBV7-9 with TRBJ1-2; 11 nucleotides agree with TRBD1. V shed 4 bases and J 2 bases; nucleotides not matched to a gene: 3. This CDR3 is built from 15 residues. From germline, CDR1 is SEHNR and CDR2 FQNEAQ (reference sequence). Partial CDR3 DNA: TGTGCCAGCAGCTCCTGGGACAGGGGGAACTATGGC. This gives the protein CASSSWDRGNYG. The full CDR3 protein reads CASSSWDRGNYGYTF.

This clone was observed many times. The read ends 3 residues shy of where the CDR3 ends; the end is completed using the germline J gene. The chain combines TRBV11-2 with TRBJ2-5; D is undetermined. V shed 3 bases and J shed 5 bases, with 7 bases lying between them. The CDR3 contains 12 residues. CDR1 SGHAT and CDR2 FQNNGV come from the germline V gene. The sequenced CDR3 bases are TGTGCCAGCAGCTTCGAAAGGGAGACC. It encodes CASSFERET. The whole CDR3 reads CASSFERETQYF.

Ten or more counts support this clone. Incomplete CDR3 DNA: TGCGCCAGCACCGAAGGACAGGGGAGAGGGAACACTGAA. Its translation: CASTEGQGRGNTE. The whole CDR3 is CASTEGQGRGNTEAFF. This chain connects TRBV5-1 to TRBJ1-1; TRBD1 agrees at 9 bases. The read comes to an end 3 residues before the CDR3 does, leaving the germline J gene to fill in the end. The J segment lost 1 base and the V segment lost 6 bases, leaving 10 bases of the junction unmatched. CDR1 SGHRS and CDR2 YFSETQ come from the germline V gene. The CDR3 covers 16 residues.